This T cell receptor (beta chain) is drawn from a study of T cells expressing NK-cell markers. Study in general: Sequencing of TCR beta repertoires drew on sorted CD3+CD56+NKG2C+, CD3+CD56+NKG2C- and CD3+CD56-NKG2C+ T cells. HCMV seropositivity characterized seven of the eight sequenced donors, and seronegativity one. Study conclusions and caveats: In a group of about six donors, dominant NKG2C+ clonotypes represented 1.0-7.0% of CD8+ T cells.

As concerns this clonotype: Its antigen is unidentified.

After re-calling the 5' RACE reads, TCRdb lists one entry per CDR3 protein, DNA absent. The listing records approximately 550,000 distinct CDR3 sequences. Per germline, CDR1 LNHNV and CDR2 YYDKDF (reference sequence). CDR3 length equals 16 residues. The sequencing input was blood T cells: a sorted CD56 or NKG2C T cell subset, CD4+ or CD8+ T cells, or bulk PBMC T cells (not recorded which). The receptor's source is a man between 18 and 29 years old in good health. This chain uses TRBV15 with TRBJ2-5; TCRdb indicates TRBD2, and absent DNA this call remains unverified. Here the CDR3 reads CATSSGRRSSQETQYF.